These 10 T cell receptor beta chains share one sample of origin, sequenced in a study of cytomegalovirus exposure and HLA in healthy donors. The study ran its PCR with 60 Vbeta and 13 Jbeta primers. The repertoire was sequenced with immunoSEQ multiplex PCR; TCRdb's copy has only in-frame clones and lacks some. The profile shows roughly 120,000 clones, 80% to 90% of them singletons. Sequencing used PBMCs. The source of these receptors is a woman aged 30 to 39 in good health and CMV-seronegative.

The chain couples TRBV7-9 to TRBJ2-7; D might be TRBD2 (5 bases). The CDR3 runs 16 residues. Germline assignment: CDR1 SEHNR and CDR2 FQNEAQ (reference sequence). V was shortened by 0 bases and J by 2 bases, with 14 bases between the two germline ends. CDR3: CASSLAPGGSPYEQYF. The DNA of the CDR3 is TGTGCCAGCAGCTTAGCGCCGGGCGGGTCCCCCTACGAGCAGTACTTC.

The chain is built from TRBV11-2 and TRBJ1-2, with 12 bases matching TRBD1. The CDR3 covers 17 residues. CDR1 SGHAT and CDR2 FQNNGV come from the germline V gene. Trimming took 3 bases from V and 7 from J; bases not matched to a gene: 12. The CDR3 bases are TGTGCCAGCAGCTTGGCCGGGACAGGGGGCCGGTCGGGTGGCTACACCTTC. As protein: CASSLAGTGGRSGGYTF.

The V and J genes are TRBV28 and TRBJ2-5, with D tentatively TRBD2 (6 bases). In germline, CDR1 is MDHEN, CDR2 SYDVKM. The CDR3 consists of 13 residues. V lost 6 bases and J 5 bases, leaving 13 bases between the germline ends. The DNA of the CDR3 is TGTGCCAGCAGGACCGGGAGCAAGGAGACCCAGTACTTC. Translated, it gives CASRTGSKETQYF. Supplemented by reference TRBV28 and TRBJ2-5, the full variable domain reads DVKVTQSSRYLVKRTGEKVFLECVQDMDHENMFWYRQDPGLGLRLIYFSYDVKMKEKGDIPEGYSVSREKKERFSLILESASTNQTSMYLCASRTGSKETQYFGPGTRLLVL.

This clone was detected only a few times. The chain couples TRBV7-9 to TRBJ2-2, with 10 bases aligning to TRBD1. The CDR3 sequence is 15 residues long. Trimming at V came to 5 bases and at J to 4 bases, leaving 4 bases not matched to a gene. Looked up from germline, CDR1 is SEHNR and CDR2 is FQNEAQ (reference sequence). The chain's CDR3 is CASSHRTGGTGELFF. CDR3 nucleotides: TGTGCCAGCAGCCACCGGACAGGGGGCACCGGGGAGCTGTTTTTT.

This clone was detected only once. The chain combines TRBV29-1 with TRBJ1-6, with a weak D call TRBD1 (5 bases). CDR1 and CDR2 from the germline V gene are SQVTM and ANQGSEA. This CDR3 spans 14 amino acids. Trimming removed 6 bases at V and 10 bases at J, with 19 bases between. The CDR3 coding sequence is TGCAGCGTCCGGGACTCAGGGAGCGGATCACCCCTCCACTTT. This sequence encodes CSVRDSGSGSPLHF.

This chain connects TRBV7-9 to TRBJ1-1; D unresolved. The V end was cut by 4 bases, the J end by 0 bases, with 6 bases between. CDR3 size: 13 residues. The germline CDR1 and CDR2 sequences are SEHNR and FQNEAQ (reference sequence). CDR3 residues: CASSSPLNTEAFF. The CDR3, as DNA: TGTGCCAGCAGCTCCCCCTTGAACACTGAAGCTTTCTTT.

The DNA for the CDR3 is TGCGCCAGCAGCCAATCCCCGGACAGGGGGTTGAATCAGCCCCAGCATTTT. It specifies CASSQSPDRGLNQPQHF. The V and J genes are TRBV4-1 and TRBJ1-5, with 10 positions matching TRBD1. Germline trimming cut 2 bases from V and 4 bases from J; bases unmatched to any gene: 8. The CDR3 is made up of 17 amino acids. CDR1 and CDR2 from the germline V gene are MGHRA and YSYEKL.

The rearrangement uses TRBV6-5 and TRBJ2-3, with 8 bases identical to TRBD1. The V and J ends lost 5 bases and 3 bases, in that order; junction bases with no gene match: 7. The CDR3 sequence is 15 residues long. Germline CDR1 and CDR2: MNHEY and SVGAGI. The CDR3 is CASSRNRGSTDTQYF. The CDR3 DNA is TGTGCCAGCAGTCGAAACAGGGGGAGTACAGATACGCAGTATTTT.

The rearrangement links TRBV5-6 to TRBJ2-7; perhaps TRBD1 as D (6 bases). CDR3 length: 15 residues. CDR1 is SGHDT, CDR2 YYEEEE, per germline. V lost 2 bases and J lost 2, with 14 bases in between. The CDR3 protein is CASSFPDSLPYEQYF. The DNA for the CDR3 is TGTGCCAGCAGCTTTCCGGACAGCTTACCCTACGAGCAGTACTTC.

This clone was observed a single time. This chain uses TRBV6-5 with TRBJ2-4; maybe TRBD1 (5 bases). The ends were cut back, 0 bases at V and 5 bases at J, with 14 bases in the middle. The CDR3 has 16 amino acids. Germline V gene data show CDR1 as MNHEY and CDR2 as SVGAGI. The CDR3 loop reads CASSYSWQGSQNIQYF. As DNA, the CDR3 is TGTGCCAGCAGTTACTCTTGGCAGGGAAGCCAAAACATTCAGTACTTC.